This TCR beta chain was sequenced for a study of T cell responses to AZD1222 COVID-19 vaccine. The ends were cut back, 0 bases at V and 4 bases at J, with 17 bases in the middle. This CDR3 is 16 amino acids long. Looked up from germline, CDR1 is SGHDT and CDR2 is YYEEEE. Assay used: immunoSEQ multiplex PCR; TCRdb lists only in-frame clones, some missing. This table has 110,000 to 150,000 clones, roughly 92% appearing once. The rearrangement links TRBV5-6 to TRBJ2-7, with D possibly matching TRBD1 (6 bases). This sample comprised peripheral blood, obtained on day 0 of AZD1222 vaccination. The source is an adult in good health. In DNA, the CDR3 is TGTGCCAGCAGCTTGGACCCCACAGGGCAGCAATACGAGCAGTACTTC. It codes for CASSLDPTGQQYEQYF.